The 16 T cell receptor beta chains below come from one sample, sequenced in a study. Tregs were sorted as CD4+CD25+CD127-/low cells. One entry per CDR3 protein results from TCRdb running MiXCR on the 5' RACE reads. Here the sample spans about 43,000 distinct CDR3 sequences, more than 20% being singletons. The sequencing input was Tregs sorted from a lymph node. These receptors came from a female donor with breast cancer.

Many counts were recorded for this clonotype. The chain employs TRBV20-1 and TRBJ1-3; the D is unclear. V lost 0 bases to trimming and J lost 2 bases, with 14 bases between them. Per the germline V gene, CDR1 is DFQATT and CDR2 is SNEGSKA (reference sequence). The CDR3 runs to 16 residues. CDR3 nucleotide sequence: TGCAGTGCTAGAGATCTAGGACGGGAGGCTGGAAACACCATATATTTT. Translated, it gives CSARDLGREAGNTIYF.

This clonotype was counted a few times. The rearrangement uses TRBV27 and TRBJ2-1; 8 bases are shared with TRBD2. Germline V gene data show CDR1 as MNHEY and CDR2 as SMNVEV (reference sequence). V shed 5 bases, J shed 3 bases, and the junction held 0 bases outside the gene matches. The CDR3 consists of 13 residues. CDR3 bases: TGTGCCAGCAGTACTAGCGGCTACAATGAGCAGTTCTTC. Protein: CASSTSGYNEQFF.

This clonotype has a count of ten or more. The chain is built from TRBV29-1 and TRBJ1-1; 9 positions match TRBD1. The CDR3 runs to 14 residues. The V and J ends lost 6 bases and 5 bases, in that order; junction bases with no gene match: 10. Per the germline V gene, CDR1 is SQVTM and CDR2 is ANQGSEA. The CDR3 protein is CSVGQGLPGTEAFF. The CDR3 bases are TGCAGCGTGGGACAGGGACTACCGGGGACTGAAGCTTTCTTT.

This clonotype was counted only a few times. The chain links TRBV6-6 to TRBJ2-1, with D possibly TRBD1 on 6 matching bases. V lost 5 bases and J 0 bases, leaving 8 bases between the germline ends. This CDR3 has 14 residues. The V gene's germline CDR1 is MNHNY and CDR2 SVGAGI (reference sequence). The CDR3 sequence: CASSRQVSYNEQFF. The CDR3, as DNA: TGTGCCAGCAGTAGACAGGTCTCCTACAATGAGCAGTTCTTC.

This clonotype came up a few times. The V call is TRBV5-4, the J call TRBJ2-7; D not resolved. Trimming pared 2 bases from V and 3 bases from J, leaving 9 bases between. Germline CDR1 SGHNT, CDR2 YYREEE (reference sequence). CDR3 length: 13 amino acids. The DNA for the CDR3 is TGTGCCAGCAGCTTTTTCGCCCGCTACGAGCAGTACTTC. Its protein is CASSFFARYEQYF.

This clonotype was observed at least ten times. This sequence joins TRBV29-1 and TRBJ1-5; possible D gene TRBD1, 6 bases. The CDR3 runs to 14 residues. Per germline, CDR1 SQVTM and CDR2 ANQGSEA. V lost 4 bases, J lost 3 bases, and 13 bases lay in between. The CDR3 DNA sequence: TGCAGCGTTGGTTCGGACAGCCTCAATCAGCCCCAGCATTTT. It encodes CSVGSDSLNQPQHF.

There are a few counts of this clonotype. The chain recombines TRBV4-1 with TRBJ2-3; TRBD2 matches 7 bases. The CDR3 runs to 17 residues. V trimming: 1 base; J trimming: 2 bases; junction bases outside the gene matches: 9. Germline assignment: CDR1 MGHRA and CDR2 YSYEKL. CDR3 nucleotides: TGCGCCAGCAGCCAAGCTGGTCCGGGAGGCGACACAGATACGCAGTATTTT. Translating it yields CASSQAGPGGDTDTQYF.

The chain joins TRBV12-3 or TRBV12-4 to TRBJ1-2; D is uncertain. The ends were cut back, 6 bases at V and 4 bases at J, with 12 bases in the middle. The CDR3 loop spans 13 amino acids. CDR3 nucleotide sequence: TGTGCCAGCAGCCACCGGACTGGCTATGGCTACACCTTC. This sequence encodes CASSHRTGYGYTF.

Worth noting for this clonotype: A clone one base away is much larger, so this may be a read error. This likely comes from a read error, as the CDR3 has no conserved phenylalanine or tryptophan at its end. V is TRBV7-3 and J is TRBJ2-1; D is uncertain. Germline V gives CDR1 SGHTA, CDR2 FQGTGA. The germline V and J ends were trimmed by 5 bases and 5 bases, with 10 bases remaining between them. This CDR3 has 13 amino acids. In nucleotides, the CDR3 is TGTGCCAGCAGCCCTCCTAGTGACAATGAGCAGTTCTCC. Translated, it gives CASSPPSDNEQFS.

This clonotype was seen more than once but under ten times. The V and J genes are TRBV9 and TRBJ2-1; TRBD2 matches at 9 bases. CDR1 and CDR2 (germline): SGDLS, YYNGEE. The CDR3 runs to 14 residues. V shed 6 bases and J 9 bases; nucleotides not matched to a gene: 10. The CDR3 loop reads CASTLGLAGREQFF. CDR3 nucleotide sequence: TGTGCCAGCACCTTGGGACTAGCTGGCCGTGAGCAGTTCTTC.

This clonotype was recorded at least ten times. The gene calls are TRBV7-9 and TRBJ2-7; tentatively, D is TRBD1 or TRBD2 (5 bases each). The germline CDR1 and CDR2 sequences are SEHNR and FQNEAQ (reference sequence). V dropped 10 bases and J dropped 7 bases, with 17 bases sitting between them. This CDR3 has 12 residues. The DNA for the CDR3 is TGTGCCACGGGACCCTCGACCTTTGAGCAGTACTTC. Translated: CATGPSTFEQYF.

As regards this clonotype: A much larger clone differs from this one at a single base, so this may be a read error. This rearrangement joins TRBV29-1 to TRBJ2-1; possibly TRBD1 or TRBD2 for D (6 bases each). The CDR3 is 15 residues long. From germline, CDR1 is SQVTM and CDR2 ANQGSEA. V was trimmed by 6 bases and J by 3 bases, leaving 18 bases between them. The CDR3 loop reads CSVLRLGGIYNEQFF. CDR3 sequence (DNA): TGCAGCGTCCTAAGACTAGGGGGAATCTACAATGAGCAGTTCTTC.

This clonotype was detected a few times. The chain carries TRBV29-1 and TRBJ2-7, with 8 bases matching TRBD2. With 4 bases clipped from V and 5 bases from J, the junction kept 4 bases outside the gene matches. CDR3 length equals 12 residues. The germline V gene has CDR1 SQVTM and CDR2 ANQGSEA. Here the CDR3 DNA reads TGCAGCGTTGGAGCGGGAGCCCACGAGCAGTACTTC. Translating gives CSVGAGAHEQYF.

Many counts were recorded for this clonotype. The CDR3 nucleotides are TGCGCCAGCAGCTTGGCCGGGGGGGGCCAGAACATTCAGTACTTC. Translated, it gives CASSLAGGGQNIQYF. The gene calls are TRBV5-1 and TRBJ2-4; the match to TRBD2 covers 8 bases. The CDR3 covers 15 residues. CDR1 is SGHRS and CDR2 is YFSETQ in the germline V gene. Germline trimming cut 0 bases from V and 7 bases from J; bases unmatched to any gene: 6.

This clonotype was found a few times. The rearrangement uses TRBV7-9 and TRBJ2-1; D perhaps matches TRBD2 (6 bases). The CDR3 length is 19 residues. CDR1 and CDR2 (germline): SEHNR, FQNEAQ (reference sequence). Trimming stripped 5 bases from V and 2 bases from J, with 25 bases between. CDR3 coding DNA: TGTGCCAGCAGCGTACGGGGTGGCTTTAGCGGAACCCCCTACAATGAGCAGTTCTTC. Protein product: CASSVRGGFSGTPYNEQFF.

There are many counts of this clonotype. The chain recombines TRBV27 with TRBJ2-2; tentatively, D is TRBD1 or TRBD2 (6 bases each). Trimming stripped 3 bases from V and 8 bases from J, with 16 bases between. This CDR3 spans 15 amino acids. Germline V gives CDR1 MNHEY, CDR2 SMNVEV (reference sequence). The CDR3 loop is CASSLKTGRGGELFF. For the CDR3, the DNA is TGTGCCAGCAGTTTGAAGACAGGTCGGGGGGGGGAGCTGTTTTTT.